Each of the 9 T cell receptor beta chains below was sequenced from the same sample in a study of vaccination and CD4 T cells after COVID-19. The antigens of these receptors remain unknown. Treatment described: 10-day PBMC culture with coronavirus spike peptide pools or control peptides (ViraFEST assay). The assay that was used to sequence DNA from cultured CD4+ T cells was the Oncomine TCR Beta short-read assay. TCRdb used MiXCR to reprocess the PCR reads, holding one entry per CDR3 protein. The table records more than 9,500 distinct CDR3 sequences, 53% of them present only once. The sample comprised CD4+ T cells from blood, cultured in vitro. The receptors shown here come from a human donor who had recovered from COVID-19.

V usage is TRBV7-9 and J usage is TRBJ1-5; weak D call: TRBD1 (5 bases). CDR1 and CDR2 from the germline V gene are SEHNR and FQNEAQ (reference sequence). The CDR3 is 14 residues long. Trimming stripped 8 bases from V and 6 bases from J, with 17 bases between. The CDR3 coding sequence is TGTGCCAGCGGGACTGGGATTGGGAGTCAGCCCCAGCATTTT. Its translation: CASGTGIGSQPQHF.

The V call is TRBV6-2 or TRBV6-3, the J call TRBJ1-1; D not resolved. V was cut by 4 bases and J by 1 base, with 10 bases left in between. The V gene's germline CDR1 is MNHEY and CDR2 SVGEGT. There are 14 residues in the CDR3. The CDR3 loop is CASSWAGPNTEAFF. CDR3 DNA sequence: TGTGCCAGCAGTTGGGCAGGACCGAACACTGAAGCTTTCTTT.

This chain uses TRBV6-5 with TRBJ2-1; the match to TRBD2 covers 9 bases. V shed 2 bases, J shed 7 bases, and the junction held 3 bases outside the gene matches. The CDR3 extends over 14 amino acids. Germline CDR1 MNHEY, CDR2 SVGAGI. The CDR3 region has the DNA TGTGCCAGCAGTTACCGGCGGGAGGGGAATGAGCAGTTCTTC. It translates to CASSYRREGNEQFF.

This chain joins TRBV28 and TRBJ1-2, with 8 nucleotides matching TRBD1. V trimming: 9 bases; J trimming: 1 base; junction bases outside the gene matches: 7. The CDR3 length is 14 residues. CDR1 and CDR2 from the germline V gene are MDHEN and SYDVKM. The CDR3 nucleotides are TGTGCCAGTGGCGGGACAGGCCATAACTATGGCTACACCTTC. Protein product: CASGGTGHNYGYTF.

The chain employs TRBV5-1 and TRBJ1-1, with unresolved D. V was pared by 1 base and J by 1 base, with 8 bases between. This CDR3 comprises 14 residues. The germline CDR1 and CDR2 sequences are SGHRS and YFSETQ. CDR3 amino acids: CASSLQSGNTEAFF. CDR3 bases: TGCGCCAGCAGCTTGCAGTCAGGGAACACTGAAGCTTTCTTT.

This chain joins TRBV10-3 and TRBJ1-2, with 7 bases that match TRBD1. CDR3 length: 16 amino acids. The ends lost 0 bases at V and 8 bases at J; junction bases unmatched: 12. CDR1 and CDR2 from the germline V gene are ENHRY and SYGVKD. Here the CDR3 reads CAISESGQASGRGYTF. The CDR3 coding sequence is TGTGCCATCAGTGAGTCCGGACAGGCTTCTGGTCGGGGCTACACCTTC.

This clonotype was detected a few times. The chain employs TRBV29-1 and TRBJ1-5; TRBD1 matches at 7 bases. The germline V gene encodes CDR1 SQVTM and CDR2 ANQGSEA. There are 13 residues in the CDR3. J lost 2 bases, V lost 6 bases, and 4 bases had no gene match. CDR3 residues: CSVADRGNQPQHF. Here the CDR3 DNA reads TGCAGCGTGGCAGACAGGGGCAATCAGCCCCAGCATTTT.

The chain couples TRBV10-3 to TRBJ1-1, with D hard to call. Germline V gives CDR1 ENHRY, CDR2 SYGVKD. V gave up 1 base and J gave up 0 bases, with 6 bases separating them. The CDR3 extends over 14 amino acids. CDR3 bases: TGTGCCATCAGTGAGTTCAGCTTGAACACTGAAGCTTTCTTT. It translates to CAISEFSLNTEAFF.

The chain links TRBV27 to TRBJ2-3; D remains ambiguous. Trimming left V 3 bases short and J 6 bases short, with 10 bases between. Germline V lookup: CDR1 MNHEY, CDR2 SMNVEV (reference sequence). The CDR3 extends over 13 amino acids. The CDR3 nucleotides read TGTGCCAGCAGTTTCCGGCCAACCGATACGCAGTATTTT. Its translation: CASSFRPTDTQYF.